This T cell receptor beta chain was observed in a study of long-term antiretroviral therapy in people with HIV. Study-wide findings and caveats: HIV repertoire CDR3 lengths ranged less widely than those of controls. Collection of the blood took place between about 2003 and 2018. The ART regimens in use then may have been less effective than current ones. It was not possible to obtain data on ART adherence, viral resistance or therapy changes.

This clone was observed a handful of times. Its specificity is unknown. Trimming removed 3 bases from V and 1 base from J, with 10 bases in between. The germline CDR1 and CDR2 sequences are SGHRS and YFSETQ. The CDR3 is made up of 14 amino acids. The samples comprised roughly 0.9-10 million cryopreserved PBMC ahead of DNA extraction. Assay version v3.0 of immunoSEQ was used, and it was run at survey level. Profiled with immunoSEQ multiplex PCR; TCRdb holds only in-frame clones, not every one. Of 25,000 to 30,000 clones in the sample, 82% are singletons; the top ten hold about 10%. This receptor was identified in a young man with HIV. Here the sequenced sample was unsorted PBMCs, taken 0.8 years before starting antiretroviral therapy. V is TRBV5-1 and J is TRBJ1-1; possibly TRBD1 for D (6 bases). CDR3 sequence: CASSSTGRNTEAFF. The DNA of the CDR3 is TGCGCCAGCAGCTCTACAGGGAGGAACACTGAAGCTTTCTTT.